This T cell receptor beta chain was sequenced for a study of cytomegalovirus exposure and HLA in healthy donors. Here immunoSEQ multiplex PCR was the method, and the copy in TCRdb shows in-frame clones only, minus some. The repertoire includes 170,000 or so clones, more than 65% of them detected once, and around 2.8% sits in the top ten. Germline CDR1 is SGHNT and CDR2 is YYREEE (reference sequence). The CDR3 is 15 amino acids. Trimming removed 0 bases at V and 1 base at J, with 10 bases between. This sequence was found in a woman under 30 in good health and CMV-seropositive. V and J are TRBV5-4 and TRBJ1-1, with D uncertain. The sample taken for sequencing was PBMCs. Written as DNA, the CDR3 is TGTGCCAGCAGCTTGGATCTACTCACGAACACTGAAGCTTTCTTT. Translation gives CASSLDLLTNTEAFF.